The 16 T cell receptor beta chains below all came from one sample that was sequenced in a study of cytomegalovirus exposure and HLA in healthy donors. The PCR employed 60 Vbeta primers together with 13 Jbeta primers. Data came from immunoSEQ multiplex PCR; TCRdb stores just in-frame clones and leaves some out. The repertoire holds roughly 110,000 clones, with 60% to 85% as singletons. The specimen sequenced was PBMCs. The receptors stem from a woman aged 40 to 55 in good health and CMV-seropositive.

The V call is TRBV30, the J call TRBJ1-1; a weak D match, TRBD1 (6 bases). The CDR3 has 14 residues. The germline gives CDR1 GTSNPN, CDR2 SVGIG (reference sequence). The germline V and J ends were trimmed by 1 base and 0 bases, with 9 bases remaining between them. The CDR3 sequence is CAWSAWTVNTEAFF. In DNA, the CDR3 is TGTGCCTGGAGTGCTTGGACAGTGAACACTGAAGCTTTCTTT. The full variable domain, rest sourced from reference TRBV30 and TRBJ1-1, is SQTIHQWPATLVQPVGSPLSLECTVEGTSNPNLYWYRQAAGRGLQLLFYSVGIGQISSEVPQNLSASRPQDRQFILSSKKLLLSDSGFYLCAWSAWTVNTEAFFGQGTRLTVV.

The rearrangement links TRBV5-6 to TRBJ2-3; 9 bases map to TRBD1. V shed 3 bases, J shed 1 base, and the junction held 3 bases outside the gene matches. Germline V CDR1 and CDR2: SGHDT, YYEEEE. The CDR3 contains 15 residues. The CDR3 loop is CASSSDRGGTDTQYF. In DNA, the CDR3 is TGTGCCAGCAGCTCGGACAGGGGAGGCACAGATACGCAGTATTTT.

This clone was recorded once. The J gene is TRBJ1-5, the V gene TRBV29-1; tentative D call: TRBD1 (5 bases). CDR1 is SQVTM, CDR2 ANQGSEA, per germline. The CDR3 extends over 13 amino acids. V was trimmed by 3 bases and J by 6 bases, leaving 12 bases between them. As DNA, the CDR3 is TGCAGCGTTGAGGGGGGAGGCGGTCAGCCCCAGCATTTT. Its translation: CSVEGGGGQPQHF.

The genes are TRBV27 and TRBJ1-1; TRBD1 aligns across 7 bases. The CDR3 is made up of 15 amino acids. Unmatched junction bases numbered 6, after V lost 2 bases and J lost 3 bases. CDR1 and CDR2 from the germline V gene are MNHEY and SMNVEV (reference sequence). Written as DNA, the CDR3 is TGTGCCAGCAGTTTAACGACAGGGCTGGACACTGAAGCTTTCTTT. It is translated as CASSLTTGLDTEAFF.

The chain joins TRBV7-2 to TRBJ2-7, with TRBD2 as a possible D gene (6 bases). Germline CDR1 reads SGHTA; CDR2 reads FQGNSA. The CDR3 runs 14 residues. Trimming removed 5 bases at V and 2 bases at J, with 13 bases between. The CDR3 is CASSPGRQTYEQYF. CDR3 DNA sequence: TGTGCCAGCAGCCCGGGGAGGCAAACCTACGAGCAGTACTTC.

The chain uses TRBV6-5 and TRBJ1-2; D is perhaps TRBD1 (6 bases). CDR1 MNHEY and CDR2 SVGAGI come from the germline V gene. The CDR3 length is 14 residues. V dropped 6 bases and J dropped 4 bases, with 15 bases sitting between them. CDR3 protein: CASRTGTSFYGYTF. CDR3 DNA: TGTGCCAGCAGAACCGGGACAAGTTTCTATGGCTACACCTTC.

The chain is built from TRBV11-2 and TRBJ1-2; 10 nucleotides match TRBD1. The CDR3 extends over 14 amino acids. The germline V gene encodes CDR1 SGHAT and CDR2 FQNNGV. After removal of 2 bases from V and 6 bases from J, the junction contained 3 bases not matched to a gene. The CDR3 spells CASSLPGTGDGYTF. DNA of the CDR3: TGTGCCAGCAGCTTACCCGGGACAGGGGATGGCTACACCTTC.

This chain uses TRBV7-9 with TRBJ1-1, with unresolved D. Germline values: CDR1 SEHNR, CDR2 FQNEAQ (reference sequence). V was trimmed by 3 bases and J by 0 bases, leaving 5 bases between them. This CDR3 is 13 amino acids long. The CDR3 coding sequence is TGTGCCAGCAGCTTTAACTTGAACACTGAAGCTTTCTTT. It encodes CASSFNLNTEAFF.

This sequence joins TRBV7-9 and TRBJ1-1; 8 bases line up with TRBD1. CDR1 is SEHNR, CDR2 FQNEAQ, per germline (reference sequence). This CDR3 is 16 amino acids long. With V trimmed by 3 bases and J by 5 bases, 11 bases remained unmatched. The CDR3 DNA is TGTGCCAGCAGCTTCGACGTAGGACAGGGTGGAACTGAAGCTTTCTTT. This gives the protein CASSFDVGQGGTEAFF.

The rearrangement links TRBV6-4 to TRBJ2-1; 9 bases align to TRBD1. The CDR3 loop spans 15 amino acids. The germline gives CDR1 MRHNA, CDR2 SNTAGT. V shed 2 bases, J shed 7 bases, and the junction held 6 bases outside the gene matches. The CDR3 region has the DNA TGTGCCAGCAGTGACGGGGAGACAGGGGGAAATGAGCAGTTCTTC. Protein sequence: CASSDGETGGNEQFF.

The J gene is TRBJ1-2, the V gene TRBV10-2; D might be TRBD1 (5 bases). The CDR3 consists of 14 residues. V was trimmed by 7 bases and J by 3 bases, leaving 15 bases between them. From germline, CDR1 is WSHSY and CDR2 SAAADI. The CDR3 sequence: CASNSQGGDYGYTF. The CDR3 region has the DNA TGCGCCAGCAATTCCCAGGGAGGAGACTATGGCTACACCTTC.

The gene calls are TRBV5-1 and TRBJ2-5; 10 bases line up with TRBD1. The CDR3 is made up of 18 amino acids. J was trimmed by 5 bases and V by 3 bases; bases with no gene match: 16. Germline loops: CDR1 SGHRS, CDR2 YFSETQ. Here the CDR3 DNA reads TGCGCCAGCAGCTCCCTGAATTCCGGGACAGGGGTGAGGGAGACCCAGTACTTC. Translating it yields CASSSLNSGTGVRETQYF.

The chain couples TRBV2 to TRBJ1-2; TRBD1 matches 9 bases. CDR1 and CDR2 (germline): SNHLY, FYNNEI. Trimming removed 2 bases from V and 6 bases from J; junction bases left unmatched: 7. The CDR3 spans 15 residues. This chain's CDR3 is CASSEMRGQGNGYTF. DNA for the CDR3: TGTGCCAGCAGTGAAATGAGGGGACAGGGTAATGGCTACACCTTC.

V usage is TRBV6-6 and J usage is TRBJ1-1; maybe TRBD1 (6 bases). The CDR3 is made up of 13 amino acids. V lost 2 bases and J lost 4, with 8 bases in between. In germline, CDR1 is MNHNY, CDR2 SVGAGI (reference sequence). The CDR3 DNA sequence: TGTGCCAGCAGTTACAGCAGGGGCACTGAAGCTTTCTTT. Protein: CASSYSRGTEAFF.

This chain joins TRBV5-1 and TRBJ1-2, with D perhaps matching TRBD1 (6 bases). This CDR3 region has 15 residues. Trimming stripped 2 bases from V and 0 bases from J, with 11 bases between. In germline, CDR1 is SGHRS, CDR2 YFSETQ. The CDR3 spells CASSLRTASNYGYTF. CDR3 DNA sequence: TGCGCCAGCAGCTTAAGGACAGCCTCTAACTATGGCTACACCTTC.

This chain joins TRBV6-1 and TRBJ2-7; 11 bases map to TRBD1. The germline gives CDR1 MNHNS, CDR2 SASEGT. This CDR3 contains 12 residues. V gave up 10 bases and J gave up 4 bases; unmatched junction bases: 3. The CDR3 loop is CATDRGQYEQYF. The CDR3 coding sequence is TGTGCCACGGACAGGGGGCAATACGAGCAGTACTTC.